A single sample is the source of the 3 T cell receptor beta chains below, sequenced in a study of CD8+ T cells in alopecia areata. The authors extracted RNA and reverse transcribed it into cDNA as the sequencing template. Clones were read by immunoSEQ multiplex PCR, and TCRdb kept only the in-frame ones, dropping some. Captured here are around 100,000 clones, none seen once; the top ten comprise roughly a fifth. What was sequenced was lesional skin. All receptors come from a C3H/HeJ mouse with alopecia areata. The MHC haplotype of the strain is H2-k.

This clone has ten or more counts. Mouse names are used for the genes. The read ends 4 residues early relative to the CDR3; the germline J gene fills the gap. This chain links TRBV13-3 with TRBJ2-7; D is ambiguous. The CDR3 is 14 amino acids. V was trimmed by 4 bases and J by 0 bases, leaving 11 bases between them. Germline V CDR1 and CDR2: NNHDY, SYVADS. The CDR3 sequence is CASSPRQSSYEQYF. The DNA read from the CDR3 is TGTGCCAGCAGTCCCCGACAAAGCTCCTAT.

This clone has just a few counts. Germline and genes: mouse. The CDR3 end lies 4 residues beyond the end of the read and is filled in from the germline J gene. The chain joins TRBV17 to TRBJ2-7; 9 nucleotides match TRBD2. This CDR3 region has 14 residues. After removal of 3 bases from V and 2 bases from J, the junction contained 2 bases not matched to a gene. The germline gives CDR1 MNHDT, CDR2 YYDKIL. The CDR3 DNA, read in part, is TGTGCTAGCAGTAGTTTGGGGGGGCCCTAT. As protein: CASSSLGGPY. The entire CDR3 protein is CASSSLGGPYEQYF.

This clone was detected a few times. Gene and germline names: mouse. CDR3 bases read: TGTGCCAGCAGTGAGGCTGGAAGTGCAGAA. Translation: CASSEAGSAE. The whole CDR3 is CASSEAGSAETLYF. The chain joins TRBV13-3 to TRBJ2-3; no clear D gene. The CDR3 end falls 4 residues outside the read, so it is completed with the germline J gene. V was cut by 2 bases and J by 0 bases, with 7 bases left in between. The CDR3 loop spans 14 amino acids. Germline CDR1 and CDR2: NNHDY and SYVADS.